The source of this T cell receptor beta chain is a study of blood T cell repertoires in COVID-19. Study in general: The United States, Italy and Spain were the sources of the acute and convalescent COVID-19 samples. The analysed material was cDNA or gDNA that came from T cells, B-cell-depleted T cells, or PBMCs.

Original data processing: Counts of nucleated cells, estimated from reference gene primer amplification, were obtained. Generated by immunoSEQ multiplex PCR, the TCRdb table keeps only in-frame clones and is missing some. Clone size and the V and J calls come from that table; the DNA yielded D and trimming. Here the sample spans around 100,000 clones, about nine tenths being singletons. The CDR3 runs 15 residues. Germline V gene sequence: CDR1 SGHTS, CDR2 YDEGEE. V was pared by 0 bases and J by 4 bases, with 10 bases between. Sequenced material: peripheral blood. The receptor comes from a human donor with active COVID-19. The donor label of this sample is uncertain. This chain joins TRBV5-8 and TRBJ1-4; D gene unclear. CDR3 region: CASSLGWAHNEKLFF. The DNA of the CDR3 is TGTGCCAGCAGCTTGGGTTGGGCTCATAATGAAAAACTGTTTTTT. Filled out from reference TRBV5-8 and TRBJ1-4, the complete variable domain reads EAGVTQSPTHLIKTRGQQATLRCSPISGHTSVYWYQQALGLGLQFLLWYDEGEERNRGNFPPRFSGRQFPNYSSELNVNALELEDSALYLCASSLGWAHNEKLFFGSGTQLSVL.